Below, 13 T cell receptor beta chains from the same sample are listed, as sequenced in a study of blood T cell repertoires in COVID-19. Using immunoSEQ multiplex PCR, the repertoire was profiled, and TCRdb retains in-frame clones only, with some absent. The table shows about 400,000 clones, with over 85% occurring only once. Sample: PBMCs or T cells enriched from blood (not recorded which). These receptors came from a woman in her twenties or thirties who had recovered from COVID-19.

This clone was recorded a few times. The gene calls are TRBV18 and TRBJ2-2, with 8 nucleotides matching TRBD1. Losses at the gene ends were 1 base for V and 7 bases for J; bases not matched to a gene: 8. The germline V gene encodes CDR1 KGHSH and CDR2 LQKENI. The CDR3 has 16 residues. This chain's CDR3 is CASSPRPGQAIGELFF. DNA of the CDR3: TGTGCCAGCTCACCACGTCCGGGACAGGCCATCGGGGAGCTGTTTTTT.

CDR3 protein: CASSLGTSSYEQYF. The DNA for the CDR3 is TGTGCCAGCAGCTTAGGCACTAGCAGCTACGAGCAGTACTTC. This chain links TRBV7-2 with TRBJ2-7, with D maybe TRBD2 (6 bases). Trimming shortened V by 1 base and J by 3 bases, and 10 bases separated the two germline ends. Germline V gene sequence: CDR1 SGHTA, CDR2 FQGNSA. The CDR3 runs to 14 residues.

The chain links TRBV30 to TRBJ1-5, with unresolved D. V lost 2 bases to trimming and J lost 7 bases, with 9 bases between them. The CDR3 has 12 residues. Per germline, CDR1 GTSNPN and CDR2 SVGIG (reference sequence). The CDR3 here is CAWSTRGQPQHF. CDR3 DNA: TGTGCCTGGAGTACCCGCGGACAGCCCCAGCATTTT.

The chain links TRBV11-2 to TRBJ2-2; TRBD2 matches 7 bases. There are 15 residues in the CDR3. J gave up 2 bases and V 5 bases, and 5 bases lay outside the gene matches. Germline V gene data show CDR1 as SGHAT and CDR2 as FQNNGV. The DNA of the CDR3 is TGTGCCAGCAGCCGGTCTAGCGGCAACACCGGGGAGCTGTTTTTT. Translated: CASSRSSGNTGELFF.

The rearrangement links TRBV4-1 to TRBJ2-7, with a possible D match to TRBD2 (5 bases). This CDR3 comprises 14 residues. Between the trimmed V and J ends, which lost 0 bases and 4 bases, there was a span of 10 bases. CDR1 MGHRA and CDR2 YSYEKL come from the germline V gene. This CDR3 is CASSQDRGGYEQYF. The DNA for the CDR3 is TGCGCCAGCAGCCAAGATCGAGGAGGTTACGAGCAGTACTTC.

The chain employs TRBV3-1 (or the pseudogene TRBV3-2) and TRBJ1-3, with D unclear. The CDR3 runs 15 residues. Germline V gene lookup returns CDR1 LGHDT and CDR2 YNNKEL (reference sequence). Trimming took 0 bases from V and 0 from J, leaving 6 bases between them. CDR3 in DNA: TGTGCCAGCAGCCAAGAGGGGAGCTCTGGAAACACCATATATTTT. This codes for CASSQEGSSGNTIYF.

The chain links TRBV30 to TRBJ1-2; TRBD1 matches at 7 bases. Germline V lookup: CDR1 GTSNPN, CDR2 SVGIG (reference sequence). Trimming removed 2 bases from V and 4 bases from J; junction bases left unmatched: 7. This CDR3 region has 14 residues. The CDR3 nucleotides are TGTGCCTGGAGTAGGGGACAGATACGCTATGGCTACACCTTC. Its translation is CAWSRGQIRYGYTF. The variable domain in full, with the rest retrieved from reference TRBV30 and TRBJ1-2, is SQTIHQWPATLVQPVGSPLSLECTVEGTSNPNLYWYRQAAGRGLQLLFYSVGIGQISSEVPQNLSASRPQDRQFILSSKKLLLSDSGFYLCAWSRGQIRYGYTFGSGTRLTVV.

V is TRBV28 and J is TRBJ2-7, with D possibly matching TRBD2 (6 bases). The CDR3 loop spans 14 amino acids. Between the trimmed V and J ends, which lost 5 bases and 2 bases, there was a span of 13 bases. CDR1 MDHEN and CDR2 SYDVKM come from the germline V gene. The CDR3 bases are TGTGCCAGCAGTCCCCCGGGAGTTACCTACGAGCAGTACTTC. It translates to CASSPPGVTYEQYF.

V is TRBV18 and J is TRBJ2-5; D not certain. The CDR3 is made up of 12 amino acids. Germline V lookup: CDR1 KGHSH, CDR2 LQKENI. Trimming removed 5 bases from V and 0 bases from J, with 4 bases in between. For the CDR3, the DNA is TGTGCCAGCTCATCAAACCAAGAGACCCAGTACTTC. Protein product: CASSSNQETQYF.

This clone was observed once. The chain is built from TRBV20-1 and TRBJ2-1; D is possibly TRBD2 (5 bases). CDR3 length equals 12 residues. CDR1 DFQATT and CDR2 SNEGSKA come from the germline V gene (reference sequence). Trimming removed 3 bases from V and 8 bases from J, with 11 bases in between. CDR3 sequence reads: CSASSERYEQFF. The CDR3 nucleotides are TGCAGTGCTAGTAGCGAGAGATATGAGCAGTTCTTC.

The CDR3 here is CASSIAGAMGNTEAFF. Written as DNA, the CDR3 is TGTGCCAGTAGTATTGCGGGGGCGATGGGCAACACTGAAGCTTTCTTT. The chain carries TRBV19 and TRBJ1-1, with a weak D call TRBD1 (6 bases). Trimming removed 3 bases at V and 2 bases at J, with 16 bases between. This CDR3 has 16 amino acids. From germline, CDR1 is LNHDA and CDR2 SQIVND (reference sequence). Looking up the rest from reference TRBV19 and TRBJ1-1 gives the full variable domain: DGGITQSPKYLFRKEGQNVTLSCEQNLNHDAMYWYRQDPGQGLRLIYYSQIVNDFQKGDIAEGYSVSREKKESFPLTVTSAQKNPTAFYLCASSIAGAMGNTEAFFGQGTRLTVV.

The rearrangement uses TRBV5-1 and TRBJ2-3; 10 positions match TRBD2. V was pared by 4 bases and J by 3 bases, with 8 bases of the junction left unmatched. CDR1 is SGHRS and CDR2 is YFSETQ in the germline V gene. This CDR3 has 16 residues. The CDR3 region is CASSRSAGGLTDTQYF. The CDR3 coding sequence is TGCGCCAGCAGCAGGTCAGCGGGGGGGTTAACAGATACGCAGTATTTT. The entire variable domain, with the rest obtained from reference TRBV5-1 and TRBJ2-3, is as follows: KAGVTQTPRYLIKTRGQQVTLSCSPISGHRSVSWYQQTPGQGLQFLFEYFSETQRNKGNFPGRFSGRQFSNSRSEMNVSTLELGDSALYLCASSRSAGGLTDTQYFGPGTRLTVL.

The V gene is TRBV30, the J gene TRBJ2-1; D is unclear. Germline assignment: CDR1 GTSNPN and CDR2 SVGIG (reference sequence). Trimming left V 1 base short and J 6 bases short, with 13 bases between. The CDR3 is 14 amino acids. DNA of the CDR3: TGTGCCTGGAGTGAGACTCGGCCCAGCAATGAGCAGTTCTTC. Residues: CAWSETRPSNEQFF.